These T cell receptor beta chains were read from a single sample in a study of Graves' ophthalmopathy and Graves' hyperthyroidism. TCRdb reprocessed the multiplex PCR reads with MiXCR, giving one entry per CDR3 protein. The sample includes 650,000 to 900,000 distinct CDR3 sequences, 35% to 50% of them seen just once. Sequenced: peripheral blood. These receptors all come from an adult man with Graves' ophthalmopathy. Each CDR3 is given with its conserved first and last residue. The order of the fields is clone size, V gene, J gene, CDR3 protein. Clone size is stated in some rows and not others, as once, few, many or a class when expanded.

>many|TRBV25-1|TRBJ2-2
CASSEAPFRELFF
>NA|TRBV2|TRBJ2-5
CASSTGLRYQETQYF
>NA|TRBV25-1|TRBJ2-2
CASSLSTSGRGSNTGELFF
>NA|TRBV10-3|TRBJ1-3
CAIEDDSTGNTIYF
>few|TRBV2|TRBJ1-4
CASSEWGREKLFF
>many|TRBV10-3|TRBJ1-2
CAISAVVGSEGYGYTF
>many|TRBV19|TRBJ1-5
CASSMSTSNQPQHF
>many|TRBV7-2|TRBJ2-5
CASKGWREGRLMETQYF
>few|TRBV7-3|TRBJ2-2
CASSPGGPQTGELFF
>NA|TRBV6-2/TRBV6-3|TRBJ1-6
CASTRDFYNSPLHF
>NA|TRBV9|TRBJ2-5
CASSFTAGPQETQYF
>many|TRBV2|TRBJ2-6
CASSEAQVYRANVLTF
>NA|TRBV20-1|TRBJ1-6
CSARLGGQAASPLHF
>few|TRBV20-1|TRBJ2-7
CSARPSATYEQYF
>few|TRBV28|TRBJ1-2
CASSWEGYSGYTF
>few|TRBV16|TRBJ2-7
CASSATPWDSSYEQYF
>NA|TRBV7-2|TRBJ2-7
CASSPTRTGTEYEQYF
>NA|TRBV5-5|TRBJ1-5
CASSLVEGWGSGQPQHF
>NA|TRBV25-1|TRBJ2-2
CASYEENTGELFF
>few|TRBV7-2|TRBJ2-2
CASSTRTGGVSGELFF
>NA|TRBV2|TRBJ2-7
CASSRSQGALGEQYF
>few|TRBV24-1|TRBJ1-5
CASSLGQGAAQPQHF
>few|TRBV13|TRBJ1-1
CASSLRGSGTEAFF
>large|TRBV10-2|TRBJ1-5
CASSESGQNQPQHF
>many|TRBV25-1|TRBJ1-4
CASSELGGQDEKLFF
>few|TRBV5-1|TRBJ2-7
CASSLAGTRNEQYF
>NA|TRBV7-2|TRBJ2-5
CASRGRYQETQYF
>few|TRBV6-2/TRBV6-3|TRBJ1-2
CASSSFSYGYTF
>NA|TRBV25-1|TRBJ2-5
CASSEGARVETQYF
>few|TRBV7-9|TRBJ1-4
CASSPALRNEKLFF
>NA|TRBV5-4|TRBJ2-5
CASSLPRGEKETQYF
>few|TRBV6-6|TRBJ2-5
CASSYHGREGTQYF
>NA|TRBV7-9|TRBJ2-5
CASSFTGTSGVSETQYF
>few|TRBV27|TRBJ1-5
CASSVGGGQPQHF
>NA|TRBV2|TRBJ1-1
CPSSVDASKRATEAFF
>few|TRBV25-1|TRBJ2-2
CASSLWDRGLSGELFF
>NA|TRBV7-8|TRBJ1-4
CASSLARRGRSEKLFF
>many|TRBV7-8|TRBJ2-2
CASSLGRVTGELFF